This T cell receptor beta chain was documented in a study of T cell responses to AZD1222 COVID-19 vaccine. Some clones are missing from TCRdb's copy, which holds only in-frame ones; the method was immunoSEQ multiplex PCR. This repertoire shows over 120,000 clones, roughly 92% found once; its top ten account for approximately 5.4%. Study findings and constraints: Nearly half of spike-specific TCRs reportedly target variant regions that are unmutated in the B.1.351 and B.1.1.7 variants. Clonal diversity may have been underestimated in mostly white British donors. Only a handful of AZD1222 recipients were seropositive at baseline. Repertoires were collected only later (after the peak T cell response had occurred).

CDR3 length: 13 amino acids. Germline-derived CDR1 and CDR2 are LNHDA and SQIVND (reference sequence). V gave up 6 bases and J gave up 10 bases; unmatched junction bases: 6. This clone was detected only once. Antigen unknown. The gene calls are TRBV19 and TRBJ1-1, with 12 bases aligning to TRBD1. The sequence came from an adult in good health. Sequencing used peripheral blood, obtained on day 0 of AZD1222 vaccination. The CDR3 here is CASSQGQGARAFF. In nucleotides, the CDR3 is TGTGCCAGTAGCCAGGGACAGGGGGCACGAGCTTTCTTT.